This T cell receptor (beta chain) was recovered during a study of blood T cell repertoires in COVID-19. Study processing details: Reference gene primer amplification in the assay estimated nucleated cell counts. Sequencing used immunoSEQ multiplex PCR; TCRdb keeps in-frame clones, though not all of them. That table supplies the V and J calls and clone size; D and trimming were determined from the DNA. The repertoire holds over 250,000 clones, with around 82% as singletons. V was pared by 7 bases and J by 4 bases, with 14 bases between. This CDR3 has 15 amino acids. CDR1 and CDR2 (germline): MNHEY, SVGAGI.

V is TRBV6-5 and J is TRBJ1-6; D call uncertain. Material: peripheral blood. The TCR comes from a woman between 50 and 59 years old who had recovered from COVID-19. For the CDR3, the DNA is TGTGCCAGCATTGGGCGGGAATCTTATAATTCACCCCTCCACTTT. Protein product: CASIGRESYNSPLHF.